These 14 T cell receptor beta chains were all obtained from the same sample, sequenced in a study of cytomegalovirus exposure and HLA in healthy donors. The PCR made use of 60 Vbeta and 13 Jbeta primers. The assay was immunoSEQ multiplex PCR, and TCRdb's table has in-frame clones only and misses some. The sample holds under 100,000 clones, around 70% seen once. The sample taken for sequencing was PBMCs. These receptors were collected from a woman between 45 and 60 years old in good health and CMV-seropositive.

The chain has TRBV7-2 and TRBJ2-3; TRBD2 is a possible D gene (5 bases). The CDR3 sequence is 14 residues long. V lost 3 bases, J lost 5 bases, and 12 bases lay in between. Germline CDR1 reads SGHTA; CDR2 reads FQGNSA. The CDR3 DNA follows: TGTGCCAGCAGCTTGGACTTGGGGTTAGATACGCAGTATTTT. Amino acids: CASSLDLGLDTQYF.

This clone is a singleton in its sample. Here the CDR3 DNA reads TGTGCCTGGAGTCCTCCCCGGACAGCTTCGTGGAGGGAGCAGTACTTC. Protein product: CAWSPPRTASWREQYF. The rearrangement links TRBV30 to TRBJ2-7, with a possible D match to TRBD1 (6 bases). V lost 2 bases and J 7 bases, leaving 24 bases between the germline ends. The CDR3 spans 16 residues. Germline CDR1 is GTSNPN and CDR2 is SVGIG (reference sequence).

This chain's CDR3 is CASRLSGSEQFF. Here the CDR3 DNA reads TGTGCCAGCAGGCTTAGCGGGAGTGAGCAGTTCTTC. This chain connects TRBV2 to TRBJ2-1, with 9 bases aligning to TRBD2. The CDR3 length is 12 residues. The V gene's germline CDR1 is SNHLY and CDR2 FYNNEI. Germline trimming cut 6 bases from V and 9 bases from J; bases unmatched to any gene: 3.

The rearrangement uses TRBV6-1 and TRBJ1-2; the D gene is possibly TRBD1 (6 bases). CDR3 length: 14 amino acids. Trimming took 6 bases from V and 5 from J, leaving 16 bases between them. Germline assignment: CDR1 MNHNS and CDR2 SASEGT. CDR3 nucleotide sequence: TGTGCCAGCAGGCGAGGGGGAAGAGAGTATGGCTACACCTTC. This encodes CASRRGGREYGYTF.

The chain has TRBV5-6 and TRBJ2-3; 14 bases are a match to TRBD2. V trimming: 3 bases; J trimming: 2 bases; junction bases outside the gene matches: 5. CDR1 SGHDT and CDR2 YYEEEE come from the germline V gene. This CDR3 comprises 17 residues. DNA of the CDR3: TGTGCCAGCAGCTCAGGGACTAGCGGGGGTGCCACAGATACGCAGTATTTT. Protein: CASSSGTSGGATDTQYF.

In DNA form, the CDR3 reads TGTGCCAGCAGCTTGGCCGGGACAGGGATCTACGAGCAGTACTTC. Protein sequence: CASSLAGTGIYEQYF. This rearrangement joins TRBV5-4 to TRBJ2-7, with TRBD1 identical over 9 bases. The V segment lost 0 bases and the J segment 3 bases; nucleotides outside the gene matches: 4. CDR3 length: 15 residues. Per the germline V gene, CDR1 is SGHNT and CDR2 is YYREEE (reference sequence). Full variable domain (missing parts from reference TRBV5-4 and TRBJ2-7): ETGVTQSPTHLIKTRGQQVTLRCSSQSGHNTVSWYQQALGQGPQFIFQYYREEENGRGNFPPRFSGLQFPNYSSELNVNALELDDSALYLCASSLAGTGIYEQYFGPGTRLTVT.

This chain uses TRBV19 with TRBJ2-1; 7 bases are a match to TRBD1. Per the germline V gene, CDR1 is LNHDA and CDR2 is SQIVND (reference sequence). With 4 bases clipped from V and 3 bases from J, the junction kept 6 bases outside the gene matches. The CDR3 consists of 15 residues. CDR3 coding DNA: TGTGCCAGTAGTACATGGGACAGAAACTACAATGAGCAGTTCTTC. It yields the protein CASSTWDRNYNEQFF. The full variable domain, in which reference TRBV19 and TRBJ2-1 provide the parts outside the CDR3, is DGGITQSPKYLFRKEGQNVTLSCEQNLNHDAMYWYRQDPGQGLRLIYYSQIVNDFQKGDIAEGYSVSREKKESFPLTVTSAQKNPTAFYLCASSTWDRNYNEQFFGPGTRLTVL.

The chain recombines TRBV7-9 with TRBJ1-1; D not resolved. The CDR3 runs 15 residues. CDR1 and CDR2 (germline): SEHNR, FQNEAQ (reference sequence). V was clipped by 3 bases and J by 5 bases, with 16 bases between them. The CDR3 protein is CASSFTGGLRTEAFF. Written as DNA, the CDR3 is TGTGCCAGCAGCTTTACGGGAGGTCTTCGGACTGAAGCTTTCTTT.

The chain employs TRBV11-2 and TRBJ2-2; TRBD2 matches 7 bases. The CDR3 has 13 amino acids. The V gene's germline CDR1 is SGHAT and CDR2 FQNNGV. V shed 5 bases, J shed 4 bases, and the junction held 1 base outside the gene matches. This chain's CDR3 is CASSPGGTGELFF. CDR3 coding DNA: TGTGCCAGCAGCCCGGGGGGCACCGGGGAGCTGTTTTTT.

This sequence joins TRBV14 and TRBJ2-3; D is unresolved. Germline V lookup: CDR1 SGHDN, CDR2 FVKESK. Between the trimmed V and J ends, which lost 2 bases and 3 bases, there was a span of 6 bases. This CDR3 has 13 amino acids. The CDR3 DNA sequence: TGTGCCAGCAGCCAAATCCCGACAGATACGCAGTATTTT. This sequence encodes CASSQIPTDTQYF.

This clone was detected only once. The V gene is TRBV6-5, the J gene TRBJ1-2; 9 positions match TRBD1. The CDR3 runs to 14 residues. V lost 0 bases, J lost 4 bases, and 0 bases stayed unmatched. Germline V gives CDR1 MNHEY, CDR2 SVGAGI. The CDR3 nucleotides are TGTGCCAGCAGTTACTCGACAGGGGGCTATGGCTACACCTTC. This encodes CASSYSTGGYGYTF.

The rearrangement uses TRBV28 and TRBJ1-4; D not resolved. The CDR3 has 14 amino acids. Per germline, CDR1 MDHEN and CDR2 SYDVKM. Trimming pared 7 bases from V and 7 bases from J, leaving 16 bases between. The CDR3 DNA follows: TGTGCCAGCACCCAATCCAATTACGGTGAAAAACTGTTTTTT. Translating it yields CASTQSNYGEKLFF.

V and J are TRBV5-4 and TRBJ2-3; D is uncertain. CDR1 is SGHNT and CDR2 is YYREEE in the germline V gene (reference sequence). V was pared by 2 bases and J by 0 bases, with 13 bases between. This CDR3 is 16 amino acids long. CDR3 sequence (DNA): TGTGCCAGCAGCTTCCCTGGCGGCCCTAGCACAGATACGCAGTATTTT. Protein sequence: CASSFPGGPSTDTQYF.

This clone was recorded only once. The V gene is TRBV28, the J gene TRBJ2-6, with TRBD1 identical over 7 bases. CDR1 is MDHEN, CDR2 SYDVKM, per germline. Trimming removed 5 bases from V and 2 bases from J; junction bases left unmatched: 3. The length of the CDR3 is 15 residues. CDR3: CASSKGTAGANVLTF. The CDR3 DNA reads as TGTGCCAGCAGTAAGGGGACAGCTGGGGCCAACGTCCTGACTTTC.